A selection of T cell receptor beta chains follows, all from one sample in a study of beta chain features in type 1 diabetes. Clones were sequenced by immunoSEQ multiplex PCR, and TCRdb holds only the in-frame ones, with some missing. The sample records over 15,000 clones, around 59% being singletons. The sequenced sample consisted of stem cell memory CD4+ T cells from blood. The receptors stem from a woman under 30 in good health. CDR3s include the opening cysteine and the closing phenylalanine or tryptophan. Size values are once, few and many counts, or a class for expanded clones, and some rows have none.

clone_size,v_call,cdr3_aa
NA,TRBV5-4,CASSLEGGRISYEQYF
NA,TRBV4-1,CASSPTGSQETQYF
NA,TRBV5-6,CASSLGREATYEQYF
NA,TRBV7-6,CASSLMPGLGETQYF
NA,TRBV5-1,CASSLGELDTEAFF
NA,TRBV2,CASSELGQNYGYTF
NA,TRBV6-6,CASSWGTGGHYEQYF
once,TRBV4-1,CASAVAVLDTQYF
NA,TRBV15,CATSRVPGTDNEQFF
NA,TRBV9,CASSQGLAGSGANVLTF
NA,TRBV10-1,CASSDPWGGSEAFF
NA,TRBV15,CATQDRVDEKLFF
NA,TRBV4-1,CASSQERETYNEQFF
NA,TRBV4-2,CASSPRTGGGTEAFF
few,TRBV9,CASSPILAGDNEQFF
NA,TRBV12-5,CASGLVLRGSGANVLTF
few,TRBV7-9,CASSFSGGTANEQFF
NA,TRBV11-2,CASSLDRGGETQYF
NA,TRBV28,CASSFWGPEAFF
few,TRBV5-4,CASSPTGNNEQFF
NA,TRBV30,CAWSRGNLYGYTF
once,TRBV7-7,CASSPAGLAGGYTGELFF
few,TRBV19,CASKDTSGINEQFF
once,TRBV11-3,CASSLGQDQNTEAFF
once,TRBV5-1,CASSLQSGNKAVDYGYTF
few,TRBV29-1,CSVEHSVDRYGYTF
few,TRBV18,CASSPGRGYTDTQYF
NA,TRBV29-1,CSVVVGGDQPQHF
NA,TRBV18,CASSPLADTDTQYF
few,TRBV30,CACSPGQGQVGQYF
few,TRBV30,CAWSVGGSSYNEQFF
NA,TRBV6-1,CASSDRRLNNSPLHF
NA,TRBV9,CASSVEAGRTDTQYF
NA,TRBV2,CASRPTGGAMGEQFF
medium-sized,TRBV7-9,CASSSDGSGGQPQHF
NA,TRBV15,CATSPLRGTTDTQYF
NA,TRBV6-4,CASRRQGSSNTEAFF
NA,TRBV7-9,CASSSLGSTGTYEQYF
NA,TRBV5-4,CASSLGVTGTNTGELFF
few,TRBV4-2,CASSQTTANEQFF
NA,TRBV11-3,CASSPGTGNTEAFF
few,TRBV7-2,CASSPPSENYEQYF